The 9 T cell receptor beta chains in this list originate from one sample, sequenced in a study of identical twins. TCRdb independently ran MiXCR on the 5' RACE reads; one entry per CDR3 protein. The table lists about 460,000 distinct CDR3 sequences, 14% of them singletons. These data were also reused for a study on yellow fever vaccine responses in identical twins.

The specimen was CD4+ T cells sorted from blood. Receptor source: a woman aged 18-30 years in good health.

This clonotype was found many times. This chain uses TRBV3-1 with TRBJ2-3; perhaps TRBD2 as D (6 bases). Trimming took 4 bases from V and 0 from J, leaving 8 bases between them. This CDR3 spans 14 amino acids. Germline V gives CDR1 LGHDT, CDR2 YNNKEL (reference sequence). The chain's CDR3 is CASSPSGSTDTQYF. The CDR3 coding sequence is TGTGCCAGCAGCCCCAGCGGGAGCACAGATACGCAGTATTTT.

The chain uses TRBV5-1 and TRBJ2-3, with D perhaps TRBD2 (7 bases). Germline values: CDR1 SGHRS, CDR2 YFSETQ. The CDR3 is 14 amino acids. Trimming removed 4 bases at V and 3 bases at J, with 12 bases between. The CDR3 protein is CASSGGGWTDTQYF. The CDR3 DNA reads as TGCGCCAGCAGCGGGGGGGGCTGGACAGATACGCAGTATTTT. Combining the CDR3 with reference TRBV5-1 and TRBJ2-3 gives the whole variable domain KAGVTQTPRYLIKTRGQQVTLSCSPISGHRSVSWYQQTPGQGLQFLFEYFSETQRNKGNFPGRFSGRQFSNSRSEMNVSTLELGDSALYLCASSGGGWTDTQYFGPGTRLTVL.

In this sample, this clonotype turned up a few times. V is TRBV20-1 and J is TRBJ2-1; D tentatively reads TRBD1 or TRBD2 (5 bases each). Germline V gene data show CDR1 as DFQATT and CDR2 as SNEGSKA (reference sequence). There are 15 residues in the CDR3. V lost 3 bases and J lost 4, with 16 bases in between. The CDR3 DNA is TGCAGTGCTAGGGGGGTAGAGGGGCTTTACAATGAGCAGTTCTTC. Its translation is CSARGVEGLYNEQFF.

CDR3 DNA sequence: TGTGCCAGCAGCCTCGTAGCTAGCGGGAAAGAGACCCAGTACTTC. Protein sequence: CASSLVASGKETQYF. The V and J genes are TRBV7-6 and TRBJ2-5, with TRBD2 identical over 9 bases. Germline V CDR1 and CDR2: SGHVS, FNYEAQ. CDR3 length equals 15 residues. J was trimmed by 3 bases and V by 5 bases; bases with no gene match: 7.

This chain uses TRBV20-1 with TRBJ2-5; 8 bases are a match to TRBD1. The trim removed 5 bases at V and 4 bases at J, leaving 9 bases unmatched. CDR3 length: 14 residues. Looked up from germline, CDR1 is DFQATT and CDR2 is SNEGSKA (reference sequence). The CDR3 nucleotides are TGCAGTGCTCAGGGGGCTTGGGGCTTAGAGACCCAGTACTTC. This codes for CSAQGAWGLETQYF.

This clonotype has a handful of counts. V is TRBV19 and J is TRBJ2-1; 9 bases map to TRBD1. Germline-derived CDR1 and CDR2 are LNHDA and SQIVND (reference sequence). The V segment lost 7 bases and the J segment 2 bases; nucleotides outside the gene matches: 12. This CDR3 region has 17 residues. DNA of the CDR3: TGTGCCAGTACCAAAGTAGGGGACAGGGTGACCTACAATGAGCAGTTCTTC. Translated, it gives CASTKVGDRVTYNEQFF. The whole variable domain, remainder taken from reference TRBV19 and TRBJ2-1, is DGGITQSPKYLFRKEGQNVTLSCEQNLNHDAMYWYRQDPGQGLRLIYYSQIVNDFQKGDIAEGYSVSREKKESFPLTVTSAQKNPTAFYLCASTKVGDRVTYNEQFFGPGTRLTVL.

The chain is built from TRBV6-5 and TRBJ2-7; the D gene is possibly TRBD1 (6 bases). Germline assignment: CDR1 MNHEY and CDR2 SVGAGI. The CDR3 extends over 16 amino acids. V was cut by 2 bases and J by 0 bases, with 14 bases left in between. The CDR3 is CASSYKAGDHSYEQYF. The CDR3, as DNA: TGTGCCAGCAGTTACAAGGCAGGGGACCACTCCTACGAGCAGTACTTC.

This clonotype was counted a few times. V is TRBV7-2 and J is TRBJ1-1; TRBD1 is a possible D gene (5 bases). The CDR3 is 15 amino acids. Between the trimmed V and J ends, which lost 5 bases and 3 bases, there was a span of 16 bases. Per germline, CDR1 SGHTA and CDR2 FQGNSA. The CDR3 reads CASSHEGQSDTEAFF. The CDR3 nucleotides are TGTGCCAGCAGCCATGAGGGGCAGTCGGACACTGAAGCTTTCTTT.

There are a few counts of this clonotype. This chain joins TRBV5-1 and TRBJ1-1; D gene uncertain. The CDR3 has 11 residues. The germline V gene has CDR1 SGHRS and CDR2 YFSETQ. Trimming removed 0 bases at V and 11 bases at J, with 8 bases between. The CDR3 protein is CASSLGDAAFF. CDR3 nucleotides: TGCGCCAGCAGCTTGGGGGATGCGGCTTTCTTT.